The 27 T cell receptor beta chains listed next were all sequenced from one sample in a study of blood T cells in healthy people across ages (dated by TCRdb to 2014 to 2015). The library was obtained by 5' RACE. TCRdb records Illumina HiSeq 2500 as the sequencer. A second 7 to 11 cycle PCR used a sample-barcoded 5' primer and a J-beta primer mix. TCRdb trimmed the raw reads at Q25, called clones with MiXCR and kept productive beta chains. Every CDR3 protein is listed once, alongside the most common genes and DNA of its rows. In this sample the table shows roughly 1,800,000 distinct CDR3 sequences, less than 50% of which occur a single time. 2.1% of the sample is in the top ten clones. The sample taken for sequencing was blood. The origin of the receptors is a woman in her thirties or forties in good health.

The V gene is TRBV20-1, the J gene TRBJ2-1; TRBD2 agrees at 11 bases. Germline V CDR1 and CDR2: DFQATT, SNEGSKA (reference sequence). The CDR3 covers 13 residues. V gave up 5 bases and J gave up 7 bases; unmatched junction bases: 4. CDR3: CSALAGGPNEQFF. CDR3 bases: TGCAGTGCTCTAGCGGGGGGTCCGAATGAGCAGTTCTTC.

The J gene is TRBJ1-2, the V gene TRBV4-3; D is undetermined. V lost 0 bases and J lost 7, with 15 bases in between. From germline, CDR1 is LGHNA and CDR2 YSLEER. The CDR3 has 15 amino acids. CDR3 residues: CASSQELGKLRGYTF. The DNA for the CDR3 is TGCGCCAGCAGCCAAGAATTGGGCAAACTTCGTGGCTACACCTTC.

The V and J genes are TRBV29-1 and TRBJ1-2; 7 bases are shared with TRBD1. Unmatched junction bases numbered 15, after V lost 3 bases and J lost 8 bases. The CDR3 length is 15 residues. Germline V lookup: CDR1 SQVTM, CDR2 ANQGSEA. The CDR3 spells CSVDDRDSVLYGYTF. The CDR3 DNA reads as TGCAGCGTTGATGACCGGGACAGCGTTCTCTACGGCTACACCTTC.

CDR3 residues: CASSLVYWADTQYF. The DNA for the CDR3 is TGCGCCAGCAGCTTGGTCTATTGGGCAGATACGCAGTATTTT. This rearrangement joins TRBV5-1 to TRBJ2-3; D not resolved. V was pared by 0 bases and J by 4 bases, with 9 bases between. CDR1 and CDR2 from the germline V gene are SGHRS and YFSETQ. This CDR3 contains 14 residues. The complete variable domain, with remaining parts taken from reference TRBV5-1 and TRBJ2-3, reads KAGVTQTPRYLIKTRGQQVTLSCSPISGHRSVSWYQQTPGQGLQFLFEYFSETQRNKGNFPGRFSGRQFSNSRSEMNVSTLELGDSALYLCASSLVYWADTQYFGPGTRLTVL.

The rearrangement joins TRBV7-9 to TRBJ2-1, with 9 bases fitting TRBD1. This CDR3 is 14 amino acids long. Looked up from germline, CDR1 is SEHNR and CDR2 is FQNEAQ (reference sequence). Trimming removed 7 bases from V and 8 bases from J; junction bases left unmatched: 9. CDR3 amino acids: CASIPGQGVDEQFF. The CDR3 DNA reads TGTGCCAGCATACCGGGACAGGGAGTCGATGAGCAGTTCTTC.

The V gene is TRBV2, the J gene TRBJ2-1, with a possible D match to TRBD1 (6 bases). The CDR3 loop spans 15 amino acids. Trimming removed 8 bases from V and 0 bases from J, with 14 bases in between. CDR1 is SNHLY and CDR2 is FYNNEI in the germline V gene. Written as DNA, the CDR3 is TGTGCCAGCGCAAGGACAGAAAACTCCTACAATGAGCAGTTCTTC. Encoded protein: CASARTENSYNEQFF. Complete variable domain (other parts from reference TRBV2 and TRBJ2-1): EPEVTQTPSHQVTQMGQEVILRCVPISNHLYFYWYRQILGQKVEFLVSFYNNEISEKSEIFDDQFSVERPDGSNFTLKIRSTKLEDSAMYFCASARTENSYNEQFFGPGTRLTVL.

The J gene is TRBJ2-1, the V gene TRBV6-2 or TRBV6-3; 7 positions match TRBD2. This CDR3 contains 15 residues. Germline-derived CDR1 and CDR2 are MNHEY and SVGEGT. The J segment lost 5 bases and the V segment lost 6 bases, leaving 10 bases of the junction unmatched. The CDR3 loop reads CASSPSGRRNNEQFF. CDR3 nucleotide sequence: TGTGCCAGCAGCCCTAGCGGCCGTAGGAACAATGAGCAGTTCTTC.

V and J are TRBV29-1 and TRBJ1-2; D possibly corresponds to TRBD1 (6 bases). This CDR3 has 11 amino acids. The germline CDR1 and CDR2 sequences are SQVTM and ANQGSEA. CDR3 sequence: CRIQGVDGYTF. CDR3 coding DNA: TGCAGAATACAGGGTGTGGATGGCTACACCTTC.

The chain recombines TRBV6-2 or TRBV6-3 with TRBJ2-5; 8 bases align to TRBD1. The V gene's germline CDR1 is MNHEY and CDR2 SVGEGT. The CDR3 has 16 amino acids. V lost 2 bases to trimming and J lost 5 bases; unmatched junction nucleotides: 10. The CDR3 sequence is CASSYPAGGFGETQYF. CDR3 DNA sequence: TGTGCCAGCAGTTACCCTGCAGGGGGCTTTGGGGAGACCCAGTACTTC.

The J gene is TRBJ1-4, the V gene TRBV9; TRBD1 matches at 8 bases. Unmatched junction bases numbered 6, after V lost 3 bases and J lost 5 bases. The CDR3 consists of 15 residues. Germline V gives CDR1 SGDLS, CDR2 YYNGEE. CDR3 region: CASSGDRGLNEKLFF. CDR3 DNA sequence: TGTGCCAGCAGCGGCGACAGGGGCCTCAATGAAAAACTGTTTTTT.

The rearrangement links TRBV4-3 to TRBJ2-1, with unresolved D. The CDR3 contains 14 residues. Germline V CDR1 and CDR2: LGHNA, YSLEER. Trimming shortened V by 1 base and J by 6 bases, and 10 bases separated the two germline ends. CDR3 DNA sequence: TGCGCCAGCAGCCAAGGGCTATGGACCAATGAGCAGTTCTTC. It yields the protein CASSQGLWTNEQFF.

The chain employs TRBV6-6 and TRBJ2-7; 12 positions agree with TRBD1. The J call may be mistaken, given a closer DNA end match to TRBJ2-5. Germline CDR1 is MNHNY and CDR2 is SVGAGI (reference sequence). This CDR3 has 17 amino acids. The CDR3 DNA reads TGTGCCAGCAGTACGGGACAGGGGGCGAGAGAGGTGGAGACCCAGTACTTC. This encodes CASSTGQGAREVETQYF.

This clonotype has just a few counts. CDR3 nucleotide sequence: TGTGCCAGCAGCTTAATAACAGGCACTGCCGCTAGCACAGATACGCAGTATTTT. Translating it yields CASSLITGTAASTDTQYF. V usage is TRBV7-9 and J usage is TRBJ2-3, with D possibly TRBD1 on 5 matching bases. The CDR3 length is 18 residues. Trimming removed 2 bases from V and 0 bases from J, with 18 bases in between. Germline-derived CDR1 and CDR2 are SEHNR and FQNEAQ (reference sequence).

This clonotype was seen a few times. The chain recombines TRBV13 with TRBJ2-7, with D tentatively TRBD2 (7 bases). The CDR3 contains 16 residues. Germline CDR1 is PRHDT and CDR2 is FYEKMQ (reference sequence). The ends were cut back, 1 base at V and 3 bases at J, with 16 bases in the middle. The CDR3 loop is CASSLVVGGQIYEQYF. CDR3 nucleotides: TGTGCCAGCAGCTTAGTCGTCGGGGGGCAGATCTACGAGCAGTACTTC.

This clonotype was observed a handful of times. One end of the junction fails to match germline, which may point to a read error. The rearrangement links TRBV6-6 to TRBJ1-6; the D gene is possibly TRBD1 (6 bases). This CDR3 is 17 amino acids long. Germline values: CDR1 MNHNY, CDR2 SVGAGI (reference sequence). The CDR3: CASSDSGASSYNSPLHF. The CDR3 DNA follows: TGTGCCAGCAGTGACTCAGGGGCGAGCTCCTATAATTCACCCCTCCACTTT.

The chain combines TRBV20-1 with TRBJ2-5, with 7 bases matching TRBD1. From germline, CDR1 is DFQATT and CDR2 SNEGSKA (reference sequence). Trimming took 7 bases from V and 2 from J; bases not matched to a gene: 13. The CDR3 runs to 15 residues. The CDR3 is CSVSNRPGQQETQYF. The CDR3, as DNA: TGCAGTGTTTCAAATCGACCGGGACAGCAAGAGACCCAGTACTTC.

The gene calls are TRBV6-1 and TRBJ2-7, with 10 positions matching TRBD1. The CDR3 runs 16 residues. With 5 bases clipped from V and 0 bases from J, the junction kept 7 bases outside the gene matches. Per germline, CDR1 MNHNS and CDR2 SASEGT. CDR3 bases: TGTGCCAGCAGTAAGGTGGGACAGGGGAGCTCCTACGAGCAGTACTTC. Translation gives CASSKVGQGSSYEQYF.

Concerning this clonotype itself: Relative to the germline gene, one junction end is altered; a read error may explain this. The gene calls are TRBV28 and TRBJ2-7; D might be TRBD2 (5 bases). The V gene's germline CDR1 is MDHEN and CDR2 SYDVKM. This CDR3 is 17 amino acids long. In DNA, the CDR3 is TGTGCCGGCAGTCTGCGGCGTTGGGAGAGGAGGCCCTACGAGCAGTACTTC. Amino acids: CAGSLRRWERRPYEQYF.

The chain couples TRBV5-6 to TRBJ2-7, with D hard to call. CDR1 is SGHDT, CDR2 YYEEEE, per germline. V was clipped by 1 base and J by 5 bases, with 16 bases between them. The CDR3 sequence is 15 residues long. CDR3 in amino acids: CASSLIRTLRDEQYF. The DNA of the CDR3 is TGTGCCAGCAGCTTGATAAGGACCTTAAGGGACGAGCAGTACTTC.

V and J are TRBV28 and TRBJ1-6; 9 bases are shared with TRBD1. This CDR3 has 15 amino acids. Germline assignment: CDR1 MDHEN and CDR2 SYDVKM. The V and J ends lost 3 bases and 8 bases, in that order; junction bases with no gene match: 5. The CDR3 region is CASSLAGTGHSPLHF. CDR3 nucleotide sequence: TGTGCCAGCAGTTTGGCAGGGACAGGGCATTCACCCCTCCACTTT.

The genes are TRBV4-3 and TRBJ1-2, with a tentative D call TRBD1 (6 bases). V gave up 0 bases and J gave up 0 bases, with 11 bases separating them. The CDR3 contains 16 residues. In germline, CDR1 is LGHNA, CDR2 YSLEER. The CDR3 is CASSQDRGQTNYGYTF. The DNA of the CDR3 is TGCGCCAGCAGCCAAGATCGTGGACAGACTAACTATGGCTACACCTTC.

This CDR3 is CASSEEKGGSPYEQYF. The DNA of the CDR3 is TGTGCCAGCAGTGAAGAAAAGGGAGGGTCCCCCTACGAGCAGTACTTC. This rearrangement joins TRBV2 to TRBJ2-7; 7 positions match TRBD2. The CDR3 is made up of 16 amino acids. Germline V lookup: CDR1 SNHLY, CDR2 FYNNEI. J gave up 2 bases and V 1 base, and 8 bases lay outside the gene matches.

This clonotype was seen a handful of times. J is TRBJ2-1 and V is TRBV5-1; 11 bases fit TRBD2. The CDR3 loop spans 17 amino acids. Unmatched junction bases numbered 11, after V lost 1 base and J lost 8 bases. Germline V gene lookup returns CDR1 SGHRS and CDR2 YFSETQ. The CDR3 DNA reads TGCGCCAGCAGCTTGTTCGCGCTAGCGGGGGGAAGGGATGAGCAGTTCTTC. This sequence encodes CASSLFALAGGRDEQFF.

This chain links TRBV7-2 with TRBJ2-7; 10 nucleotides agree with TRBD1. This CDR3 region has 15 residues. Germline-derived CDR1 and CDR2 are SGHTA and FQGNSA. With V trimmed by 1 base and J by 8 bases, 8 bases remained unmatched. The CDR3 region is CASSLGGQGSEQQYF. The CDR3 DNA is TGTGCCAGCAGCTTAGGGGGACAGGGGTCTGAGCAGCAGTACTTC.

The V gene is TRBV29-1, the J gene TRBJ1-1, with D tentatively TRBD1 (5 bases). CDR1 is SQVTM and CDR2 is ANQGSEA in the germline V gene. The CDR3 consists of 14 residues. The V gene lost 8 bases and the J gene lost 0 bases, with 16 bases spanning the gap. CDR3 region: CSIRGSGMNTEAFF. CDR3 nucleotides: TGCAGCATCCGCGGTTCAGGGATGAACACTGAAGCTTTCTTT.

The rearrangement joins TRBV20-1 to TRBJ2-3; D gene ambiguous. Germline V lookup: CDR1 DFQATT, CDR2 SNEGSKA (reference sequence). CDR3 length: 13 amino acids. V was pared by 3 bases and J by 4 bases, with 11 bases between. In DNA form, the CDR3 reads TGCAGTGCTAGTGTAGAGGTGCCAGATACGCAGTATTTT. Its protein product is CSASVEVPDTQYF.

The rearrangement joins TRBV6-5 to TRBJ2-4, with D possibly being TRBD1 (6 bases). V lost 9 bases, J lost 13 bases, and 19 bases lay in between. CDR1 is MNHEY, CDR2 SVGAGI, per germline. The CDR3 is 12 residues long. CDR3 sequence (DNA): TGTGCCAGTCTAATCAGGGGTGGAGAGCAGTACTTC. Translating gives CASLIRGGEQYF.